Below are 21 T cell receptor beta chains sequenced from a single sample in a study of T cells in Graves' hyperthyroidism and ophthalmopathy (dated by TCRdb to about 2019). Libraries were prepared through multiplex PCR. The instrument given in TCRdb is Illumina HiSeq 2000. TCR beta CDR3 regions were amplified from RNA transcripts. A first-round RT-PCR of the TCR CDR3 used the HTBI primer set with the Qiagen OneStep RT-PCR kit. TCRdb redid the processing of the public reads, applying fastp at Q25 and MiXCR, and retained in-frame beta chains. Identical CDR3 protein sequences are pooled into one entry, listed with their most common genes and DNA. Present in this sample are 370,000 or so distinct CDR3 sequences, approximately 15% of which were seen just once. Less than 25% of the sample comes from the top ten. Sequences were obtained from blood. These receptors all come from a man aged 30-40 years with Graves' hyperthyroidism that later progressed to Graves' ophthalmopathy.

This clonotype appeared once. This chain connects TRBV3-1 to TRBJ2-7; 10 nucleotides align to TRBD1. CDR3 length equals 15 residues. Germline V gene lookup returns CDR1 LGHDT and CDR2 YNNKEL (reference sequence). V shed 7 bases and J 5 bases; nucleotides not matched to a gene: 11. The CDR3 is CASNRRGQGRDEQYF. For the CDR3, the DNA is TGTGCCAGCAATCGCCGGGGACAGGGGAGGGACGAGCAGTACTTC.

This clonotype has ten or more counts. The gene calls are TRBV12-5 and TRBJ1-5, with a possible D match to TRBD1 (5 bases). Germline V lookup: CDR1 LGHNT, CDR2 FRNRAP. This CDR3 region has 13 residues. V was clipped by 2 bases and J by 7 bases, with 9 bases between them. The CDR3 protein is CASGLTRDQPQHF. As DNA, the CDR3 is TGTGCTAGTGGTTTGACCAGGGACCAGCCCCAGCATTTT.

V gene TRBV3-1 combines with J gene TRBJ2-5; D might be TRBD2 (5 bases). Germline-derived CDR1 and CDR2 are LGHDT and YNNKEL (reference sequence). V was pared by 4 bases and J by 1 base, with 16 bases between. The CDR3 runs 16 residues. The CDR3 DNA reads TGTGCCAGCAGCCCGATTCCCAAACTAGGCCAAGAGACCCAGTACTTC. Protein sequence: CASSPIPKLGQETQYF.

This clonotype has ten or more counts. This chain's CDR3 is CASSQGVRGGNSPLHF. The CDR3 DNA is TGCGCCAGCAGCCAGGGGGTTCGAGGGGGTAATTCACCCCTCCACTTT. The rearrangement links TRBV5-1 to TRBJ1-6; TRBD1 agrees at 7 bases. J was trimmed by 6 bases and V by 4 bases; bases with no gene match: 10. The germline gives CDR1 SGHRS, CDR2 YFSETQ. The CDR3 spans 16 residues.

This chain joins TRBV12-5 and TRBJ2-7; 13 bases are a match to TRBD2. This CDR3 has 17 residues. CDR1 is LGHNT and CDR2 is FRNRAP in the germline V gene. Trimming took 0 bases from V and 2 from J; bases not matched to a gene: 4. The CDR3 region has the DNA TGTGCTAGTGGTTTGGTACTAGCGGGGGGGCAGGCCTACGAGCAGTACTTC. It translates to CASGLVLAGGQAYEQYF.

This chain links TRBV5-1 with TRBJ2-5; 8 positions agree with TRBD1. The CDR3 sequence is 14 residues long. The germline V gene encodes CDR1 SGHRS and CDR2 YFSETQ. The V and J ends lost 4 bases and 5 bases, in that order; junction bases with no gene match: 7. CDR3 sequence (DNA): TGCGCCAGCAGCCCCGGGACAGGCAGGGAGACCCAGTACTTC. Translating gives CASSPGTGRETQYF. Using reference TRBV5-1 and TRBJ2-5 for the parts outside the CDR3, the full variable domain is KAGVTQTPRYLIKTRGQQVTLSCSPISGHRSVSWYQQTPGQGLQFLFEYFSETQRNKGNFPGRFSGRQFSNSRSEMNVSTLELGDSALYLCASSPGTGRETQYFGPGTRLLVL.

The chain couples TRBV7-2 to TRBJ2-7; D uncertain. CDR1 and CDR2 (germline): SGHTA, FQGNSA. V was cut by 5 bases and J by 5 bases, with 7 bases left in between. This CDR3 is built from 11 residues. CDR3 sequence (DNA): TGTGCCAGCAGCCAATATCACGAGCAGTACTTC. The encoded protein is CASSQYHEQYF.

The chain joins TRBV5-5 to TRBJ2-5; 10 bases fit TRBD1. V shed 4 bases and J 0 bases; nucleotides not matched to a gene: 0. The CDR3 totals 14 residues. CDR1 and CDR2 from the germline V gene are SGHKS and YYEKEE (reference sequence). DNA for the CDR3: TGTGCCAGCAGCGGACAGGGGGACCAAGAGACCCAGTACTTC. Translated: CASSGQGDQETQYF. The full variable domain, completed using reference TRBV5-5 and TRBJ2-5, is DAGVTQSPTHLIKTRGQQVTLRCSPISGHKSVSWYQQVLGQGPQFIFQYYEKEERGRGNFPDRFSARQFPNYSSELNVNALLLGDSALYLCASSGQGDQETQYFGPGTRLLVL.

This clonotype was observed at least ten times. The chain links TRBV11-3 to TRBJ1-2; D not certain. Germline V gene lookup returns CDR1 SGHNT and CDR2 YENEEA. V lost 4 bases, J lost 0 bases, and 9 bases lay in between. The CDR3 has 14 residues. CDR3 DNA sequence: TGTGCCAGCAGCTCACCCGGGACTAACTATGGCTACACCTTC. Translating it yields CASSSPGTNYGYTF.

There are a few counts of this clonotype. V is TRBV7-9 and J is TRBJ2-3; D is undetermined. The V gene lost 0 bases and the J gene lost 9 bases, with 13 bases spanning the gap. CDR1 is SEHNR and CDR2 is FQNEAQ in the germline V gene (reference sequence). The CDR3 sequence is 14 residues long. The CDR3 DNA sequence: TGTGCCAGCAGCTTAGCGGCCAGTCTGGGGACGCAGTATTTT. Translated, it gives CASSLAASLGTQYF.

In this sample, this clonotype turned up once. The CDR3 reads CASSLRDRGVDEQFF. The CDR3 DNA sequence: TGCGCCAGCAGCCTCCGGGACAGGGGCGTCGATGAGCAGTTCTTC. V is TRBV4-1 and J is TRBJ2-1, with 10 positions matching TRBD1. CDR1 MGHRA and CDR2 YSYEKL come from the germline V gene. V dropped 4 bases and J dropped 8; count of bases not matched to a gene: 8. The CDR3 consists of 15 residues.

The sample holds a few counts of this clonotype. V and J are TRBV28 and TRBJ1-1; 7 positions agree with TRBD1. Germline-derived CDR1 and CDR2 are MDHEN and SYDVKM. Losses at the gene ends were 7 bases for V and 1 base for J; bases not matched to a gene: 9. This CDR3 is built from 15 residues. The DNA of the CDR3 is TGTGCCAGCACGAGAGCATCAGGGGGGAACACTGAAGCTTTCTTT. This encodes CASTRASGGNTEAFF. The complete variable domain, with remaining parts taken from reference TRBV28 and TRBJ1-1, reads DVKVTQSSRYLVKRTGEKVFLECVQDMDHENMFWYRQDPGLGLRLIYFSYDVKMKEKGDIPEGYSVSREKKERFSLILESASTNQTSMYLCASTRASGGNTEAFFGQGTRLTVV.

This clonotype was picked up many times. V gene TRBV28 combines with J gene TRBJ2-3; 8 bases line up with TRBD1. Germline CDR1 reads MDHEN; CDR2 reads SYDVKM. This CDR3 spans 16 amino acids. The V segment lost 3 bases and the J segment 3 bases; nucleotides outside the gene matches: 8. As DNA, the CDR3 is TGTGCCAGCAGTTTGGGGGCAGGGGGCTTGACAGATACGCAGTATTTT. Translating it yields CASSLGAGGLTDTQYF.

This clonotype was detected only a few times. The chain is built from TRBV20-1 and TRBJ1-4; D remains unclear. The ends were cut back, 0 bases at V and 3 bases at J, with 11 bases in the middle. Germline CDR1 and CDR2: DFQATT and SNEGSKA (reference sequence). The CDR3 extends over 15 amino acids. In DNA form, the CDR3 reads TGCAGTGCTAGAGATCCCCAGGATTCTAATGAAAAACTGTTTTTT. Translated, it gives CSARDPQDSNEKLFF.

This chain joins TRBV3-1 and TRBJ1-6; 11 bases align to TRBD1. The CDR3 loop spans 16 amino acids. From germline, CDR1 is LGHDT and CDR2 YNNKEL (reference sequence). J gave up 7 bases and V 4 bases, and 6 bases lay outside the gene matches. This chain's CDR3 is CASSPGTGGRNSPLHF. DNA for the CDR3: TGTGCCAGCAGCCCCGGGACAGGGGGGAGGAATTCACCCCTCCACTTT.

As regards this clonotype: This may arise from a read error, as a much more abundant clone is one base away. The chain uses TRBV28 and TRBJ1-1; perhaps TRBD1 as D (6 bases). Per germline, CDR1 MDHEN and CDR2 SYDVKM. With 2 bases removed from V and 5 bases from J, the gap between germline ends came to 18 bases. The CDR3 is 16 amino acids. CDR3 sequence (DNA): TGTGCCAGCAGTTTAGGGGGGGGGCGTTTGGGTACTGAAGCTTTCTTT. Translated: CASSLGGGRLGTEAFF.

This clonotype has ten or more counts. This chain connects TRBV6-1 to TRBJ2-5; maybe TRBD2 (5 bases). Germline V lookup: CDR1 MNHNS, CDR2 SASEGT. The CDR3 length is 13 residues. The V end lost 5 bases, the J end lost 4 bases, and 11 bases lay between the germline ends. CDR3 in DNA: TGTGCCAGCAGTTACGAGGGAAGAGAGACCCAGTACTTC. The encoded protein is CASSYEGRETQYF.

This clonotype was detected only a few times. The conserved phenylalanine or tryptophan normally closing the CDR3 is absent here, so this likely arose from a read error. CDR3 residues: CASSSAGYRPGQGYQETQYL. CDR3 DNA sequence: TGTGCCAGCAGTTCCGCCGGTTACCGTCCGGGACAGGGTTACCAAGAGACCCAGTACCTC. The chain couples TRBV28 to TRBJ2-5; TRBD1 matches 9 bases. Germline CDR1 is MDHEN and CDR2 is SYDVKM. Trimming cost V 4 bases and J 0 bases; bases outside gene matches: 18. CDR3 size: 20 residues.

This chain connects TRBV9 to TRBJ1-5, with TRBD1 matching over 11 bases. The germline gives CDR1 SGDLS, CDR2 YYNGEE. Trimming at V came to 2 bases and at J to 4 bases, leaving 20 bases not matched to a gene. The CDR3 loop spans 21 amino acids. Here the CDR3 reads CASSVLIIGLTGQGGNQPQHF. CDR3 DNA: TGTGCCAGCAGCGTCCTAATCATAGGGCTTACGGGACAGGGGGGAAATCAGCCCCAGCATTTT.

This clonotype was observed at least ten times. The rearrangement uses TRBV15 and TRBJ1-5; D not certain. The germline V and J ends were trimmed by 4 bases and 4 bases, with 11 bases remaining between them. The length of the CDR3 is 14 residues. Germline V gives CDR1 LNHNV, CDR2 YYDKDF (reference sequence). The CDR3 sequence is CATSNEGGNQPQHF. As DNA, the CDR3 is TGTGCCACCAGCAACGAGGGTGGGAATCAGCCCCAGCATTTT.

DNA of the CDR3: TGCAGCGTTGAAGGGGGGACAGGGACCACTGAAGCTTTCTTT. Translating gives CSVEGGTGTTEAFF. The chain couples TRBV29-1 to TRBJ1-1; 9 nucleotides align to TRBD1. V shed 1 base and J 4 bases; nucleotides not matched to a gene: 4. Germline CDR1 SQVTM, CDR2 ANQGSEA. CDR3 length: 14 amino acids.